Here is one T cell receptor (beta chain) with its context. The antigen remains undetermined. Germline lookup yields CDR1 SGHAT and CDR2 FQNNGV. The V end was cut by 5 bases, the J end by 0 bases, with 15 bases between. CDR3 length: 16 amino acids. PCR employed 60 Vbeta and 13 Jbeta primers. Sequencing used immunoSEQ multiplex PCR; TCRdb keeps in-frame clones, though not all of them. The sample yields about 110,000 clones, over 60% seen once. The data stem from a study of cytomegalovirus exposure and HLA in healthy donors. Study observations and caveats: Most of the TCR beta V segments (in an earlier analysis) were productive either about 87% or about 30% of the time.

This sequence originates from a woman aged 25-40 years in good health and CMV-seronegative. Sequencing input: PBMCs. V gene TRBV11-2 combines with J gene TRBJ2-3, with D maybe TRBD1 (6 bases). The DNA of the CDR3 is TGTGCCAGCAGCAAACAGGGTGCTACTAGCACAGATACGCAGTATTTT. Its protein product is CASSKQGATSTDTQYF.